Reported below is one T cell receptor (beta chain). Its target antigen remains unknown. No quality values exist for individual bases; no much larger clone is one base distant. The receptor library was made with the immunoSEQ multiplex PCR assay. TCRdb retrieved this table from immuneACCESS and kept in-frame rearrangements only. Not all clones are present; in checked studies, unresolved V genes account for under half, and no reason is known for the remainder. The sample table records about 14,000 clones; approximately 90% of these occur just once. The ten top clones hold 3.5% to 4.5% of the sample. From cysteine to phenylalanine, the CDR3 is 15 amino acids long. The only DNA kept is the CDR3, 45 bases in frame from the first base. The germline V and J ends show losses of 4 bases and 8 bases respectively, and no gene match explains 8 bases of the junction. CDR1 SGDLS and CDR2 YYNGEE are derived from the germline V gene.

These data originate in a study of chemoradiotherapy in HPV16-positive cancers (dated by TCRdb to between 2021 and 2024). Study-level background: Candidate HPV-specific T-cell clones and common TCR motifs were defined through functional T-cell assays on cells from a couple of HPV16-positive patients. Next, the candidate HPV-specific TCRs and motifs were followed in TCR repertoires from approximately 87 patients with HPV-related cancers. The study set out to ask whether T-cell immunity against the HPV oncoproteins E6 and E7 changes over the course of chemoradiotherapy and whether that immunity affects survival. The full study reports these points: In HPV16-positive patients, expansion of HPV-responsive T cells during chemoradiotherapy was found to be associated with improved recurrence-free survival. The functional definition of HPV-specific T cells was derived from only two HPV16-positive patients, and the survival association was reported for HPV16-positive patients. Expansion of candidate HPV-specific clones and E7-related TCR motifs was observed in the tumor microenvironment during treatment, whereas no such expansion was observed for non-HPV-specific T cells.

Repertoires were sampled multiple times during chemoradiotherapy, which allowed clonal expansion in the tumor microenvironment to be followed. This receptor chain uses TRBV9 and TRBJ2-1, and 11 junction bases match TRBD2. The sequence derives from a human donor with HPV-associated anogenital cancer. Source: tumor tissue, taken from a patient who underwent chemoradiotherapy. CDR3 reads: CASSIRPGLADEQFF. The DNA reads as follows: TGTGCCAGCAGCATACGACCGGGACTAGCGGATGAGCAGTTCTTC. Extended through the reference TRBV9 and TRBJ2-1 proteins, this CDR3 yields the full variable domain: DSGVTQTPKHLITATGQRVTLRCSPRSGDLSVYWYQQSLDQGLQFLIQYYNGEERAKGNILERFSAQQFPDLHSELNLSSLELGDSALYFCASSIRPGLADEQFFGPGTRLTVL.